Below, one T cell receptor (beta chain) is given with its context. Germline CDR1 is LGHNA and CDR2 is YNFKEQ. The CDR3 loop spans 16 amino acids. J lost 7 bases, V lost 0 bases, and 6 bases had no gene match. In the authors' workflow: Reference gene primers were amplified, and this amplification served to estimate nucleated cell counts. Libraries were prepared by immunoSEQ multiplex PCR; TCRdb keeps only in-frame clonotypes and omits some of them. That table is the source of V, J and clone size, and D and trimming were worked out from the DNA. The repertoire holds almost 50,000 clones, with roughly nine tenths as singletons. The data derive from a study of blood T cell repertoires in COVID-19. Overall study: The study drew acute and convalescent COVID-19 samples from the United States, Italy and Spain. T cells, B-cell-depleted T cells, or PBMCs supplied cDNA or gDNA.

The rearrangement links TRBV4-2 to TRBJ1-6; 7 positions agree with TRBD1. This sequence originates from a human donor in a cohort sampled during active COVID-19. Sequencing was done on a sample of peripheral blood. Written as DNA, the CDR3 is TGTGCCAGCAGCCAAGATAGGGGGACAGTAAATTCACCCCTCCACTTT. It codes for CASSQDRGTVNSPLHF.